The clone carrying this T cell receptor beta chain was detected ten times or more. This CDR3 region has 15 residues. Unmatched junction bases numbered 7, after V lost 5 bases and J lost 2 bases. Germline V gene data show CDR1 as SGHTA and CDR2 as FQGNSA. The authors prepared the TCRbeta library with unique molecular identifiers. TCRdb fed the PCR reads into MiXCR, producing one record per CDR3 protein. The repertoire consists of approximately 240,000 distinct CDR3 sequences, with about 8.8% occurring once and the leading ten covering approximately 4.7%. The sample belongs to a study of T-cell reconstitution after alpha-beta-depleted transplantation in children.

This sequence was found in a human donor who donated a stem cell graft to a child with SCID. The material was PBMCs from the stem cell graft donor, obtained from the stem cell graft. The chain combines TRBV7-2 with TRBJ2-7; TRBD2 aligns across 9 bases. In DNA, the CDR3 is TGTGCCAGCAGCCACCCTAGCGGGAAGACCTACGAGCAGTACTTC. This codes for CASSHPSGKTYEQYF.